This T cell receptor beta chain is from a study of control samples from healthy donors and cancer patients. Assay: immunoSEQ multiplex PCR; the TCRdb copy retains only in-frame clones and omits some. The sample yields 65,000 to 80,000 clones, 75% to 90% seen once. In germline, CDR1 is MNHEY, CDR2 SMNVEV (reference sequence). This CDR3 region has 14 residues. V dropped 5 bases and J dropped 3 bases, with 10 bases sitting between them. The TCR comes from a woman aged 50 to 65 with colorectal cancer. Source material: PBMCs. This rearrangement joins TRBV27 to TRBJ2-2, with D uncertain. The DNA of the CDR3 is TGTGCCAGCAGTCGGAAACCCTACACCGGGGAGCTGTTTTTT. Its translation: CASSRKPYTGELFF.